This T cell receptor (beta chain) was retrieved from a study of metastatic and nonmetastatic thyroid tumors. Across the whole study: Both malignant and benign thyroid patients supplied peripheral blood and tumor or nodule tissue samples, across which the repertoires of these patients were then compared.

The V gene lost 3 bases and the J gene lost 4 bases, with 12 bases spanning the gap. CDR3 size: 14 residues. Germline V gene sequence: CDR1 SEHNR, CDR2 FQNEAQ (reference sequence). No patient received treatment before thyroid surgery. In the authors' methods: Building a distant-metastasis classifier for papillary thyroid cancer drew on CDR3 differences across clinicopathological groups. TCRdb re-called clones from the PCR reads using MiXCR. The V and J calls reflect TCRdb's pipeline rather than the authors' work. The sample shows 15,000 or so clones, more than 15% of them seen only once. The sequence was collected from a female donor with papillary thyroid cancer or a benign thyroid nodule (not recorded which). Some clones in this sample may be carry-over from other donors' samples. The V call is TRBV7-9, the J call TRBJ2-5; a possible D gene is TRBD1 (7 bases). The sequencing input was blood. CDR3 loop: CASSFYRGGETQYF. The CDR3 bases are TGTGCCAGCAGCTTTTACAGGGGAGGAGAGACCCAGTACTTC.